This is a list of T cell receptor beta chains from one sample in a study of blood T cell repertoires in COVID-19. The table came from immunoSEQ multiplex PCR; TCRdb's copy has only in-frame clones and leaves some out. The sample has 25,000 to 35,000 clones; about 90% are singletons. Sequenced sample: peripheral blood. These receptors were obtained from a human donor with active COVID-19. The donor label of this sample is uncertain. Each CDR3 is given with its conserved first and last residue. A D gene is named only where the DNA matches it firmly. Rows give clone size only sometimes, using once, few, many, or a class for an expanded clone.

CDR3aa: CASSGGGSLHF; CDR3nt: TGTGCCAGCAGCGGGGGGGGATCCCTCCACTTT; v_gene: TRBV5-8; j_gene: TRBJ1-6; abundance: -; d_gene: -
CDR3aa: CASSLRAQETQYF; CDR3nt: TGTGCCAGCAGTTTACGAGCCCAAGAGACCCAGTACTTC; v_gene: TRBV12-3/TRBV12-4; j_gene: TRBJ2-5; abundance: -; d_gene: -
CDR3aa: CASSLAGTGMAGELFF; CDR3nt: TGTGCCAGCAGCTTAGCAGGGACAGGGATGGCCGGGGAGCTGTTTTTT; v_gene: TRBV7-2; j_gene: TRBJ2-2; abundance: -; d_gene: TRBD1
CDR3aa: CASRKGQTEAFF; CDR3nt: TGTGCCAGCAGAAAGGGACAGACTGAAGCTTTCTTT; v_gene: TRBV7-9; j_gene: TRBJ1-1; abundance: -; d_gene: TRBD1
CDR3aa: CAWTHSGTGVNEQYF; CDR3nt: TGTGCCTGGACCCACTCCGGGACAGGGGTGAATGAGCAGTACTTC; v_gene: TRBV30; j_gene: TRBJ2-7; abundance: -; d_gene: TRBD1
CDR3aa: CAWSPGRDYEQYF; CDR3nt: TGTGCCTGGAGTCCCGGGAGGGACTACGAGCAGTACTTC; v_gene: TRBV30; j_gene: TRBJ2-7; abundance: -; d_gene: TRBD2
CDR3aa: CASSQVLRSSGGPTGELFF; CDR3nt: TGTGCCAGCAGCCAAGTACTCCGTTCTAGCGGGGGTCCCACCGGGGAGCTGTTTTTT; v_gene: TRBV3-1/TRBV3-2; j_gene: TRBJ2-2; abundance: -; d_gene: TRBD2
CDR3aa: CASSVAPSGGFSTDTQYF; CDR3nt: TGTGCCAGCAGCGTAGCTCCTAGCGGGGGGTTTAGCACAGATACGCAGTATTTT; v_gene: TRBV9; j_gene: TRBJ2-3; abundance: -; d_gene: TRBD2
CDR3aa: CASSPDLGAYEQYF; CDR3nt: TGTGCCAGCAGCCCCGACTTAGGTGCCTACGAGCAGTACTTC; v_gene: TRBV4-2; j_gene: TRBJ2-7; abundance: -; d_gene: -
CDR3aa: CASRGQGAEDTQYF; CDR3nt: TGTGCCAGCAGGGGGCAGGGGGCGGAAGATACGCAGTATTTT; v_gene: TRBV5-4; j_gene: TRBJ2-3; abundance: -; d_gene: TRBD1
CDR3aa: CATSEDTGVGYNEQFF; CDR3nt: TGTGCCACCAGTGAAGATACGGGAGTCGGCTACAATGAGCAGTTCTTC; v_gene: TRBV24-1; j_gene: TRBJ2-1; abundance: -; d_gene: -
CDR3aa: CASSVTSGATDTQYF; CDR3nt: TGTGCCAGCAGCGTGACTAGCGGGGCAACAGATACGCAGTATTTT; v_gene: TRBV7-9; j_gene: TRBJ2-3; abundance: -; d_gene: TRBD2
CDR3aa: CASSLEQGLYNEQFF; CDR3nt: TGCGCCAGCAGCTTGGAACAGGGGCTTTACAATGAGCAGTTCTTC; v_gene: TRBV5-1; j_gene: TRBJ2-1; abundance: -; d_gene: TRBD1
CDR3aa: CASSLSGSSGQETQYF; CDR3nt: TGTGCCAGCAGCTTAAGTGGCAGTAGCGGCCAAGAGACCCAGTACTTC; v_gene: TRBV7-3; j_gene: TRBJ2-5; abundance: -; d_gene: -
CDR3aa: CASSGDRGSEQYF; CDR3nt: TGTGCCAGCAGTGGGGACAGGGGATCCGAGCAGTACTTC; v_gene: TRBV2; j_gene: TRBJ2-7; abundance: -; d_gene: TRBD1
CDR3aa: CASSSSSGGPADTQYF; CDR3nt: TGTGCCAGCAGCTCTAGTTCGGGGGGGCCGGCAGATACGCAGTATTTT; v_gene: TRBV9; j_gene: TRBJ2-3; abundance: -; d_gene: TRBD2
CDR3aa: CASSLRRGYFNYGYTF; CDR3nt: TGTGCCAGCAGCTTGAGGAGAGGCTACTTTAACTATGGCTACACCTTC; v_gene: TRBV5-8; j_gene: TRBJ1-2; abundance: -; d_gene: -
CDR3aa: CATSQGGQPQHF; CDR3nt: TGTGCCACCTCCCAGGGGGGACAGCCCCAGCATTTT; v_gene: TRBV19; j_gene: TRBJ1-5; abundance: -; d_gene: TRBD1
CDR3aa: CASSQVRGHQETQYF; CDR3nt: TGCGCCAGCAGCCAAGTGCGGGGGCACCAAGAGACCCAGTACTTC; v_gene: TRBV4-1; j_gene: TRBJ2-5; abundance: -; d_gene: -
CDR3aa: CASSTGTRDEKLFF; CDR3nt: TGTGCCAGTAGTACCGGGACACGGGATGAAAAACTGTTTTTT; v_gene: TRBV19; j_gene: TRBJ1-4; abundance: -; d_gene: -
CDR3aa: CASTEGSSYNEQFF; CDR3nt: TGTGCCAGCACGGAGGGGAGCTCCTACAATGAGCAGTTCTTC; v_gene: TRBV27; j_gene: TRBJ2-1; abundance: -; d_gene: -
CDR3aa: CASSLGLFDEQYF; CDR3nt: TGTGCCAGCAGCTTGGGACTTTTTGATGAGCAGTACTTC; v_gene: TRBV7-9; j_gene: TRBJ2-7; abundance: once; d_gene: -
CDR3aa: CSARGHYEQYF; CDR3nt: TGCAGTGCTAGAGGGCATTACGAGCAGTACTTC; v_gene: TRBV20-1; j_gene: TRBJ2-7; abundance: once; d_gene: -
CDR3aa: CASSYSRTGGYGYTF; CDR3nt: TGTGCCAGCAGTTACTCTAGGACAGGGGGCTATGGCTACACCTTC; v_gene: TRBV6-5; j_gene: TRBJ1-2; abundance: -; d_gene: TRBD1
CDR3aa: CAISAGFYTDTQYF; CDR3nt: TGTGCCATCAGCGCGGGTTTTTACACAGATACGCAGTATTTT; v_gene: TRBV10-3; j_gene: TRBJ2-3; abundance: -; d_gene: -
CDR3aa: CASSQGLAGATDTQYF; CDR3nt: TGCGCCAGCAGCCAGGGACTAGCGGGAGCCACAGATACGCAGTATTTT; v_gene: TRBV5-1; j_gene: TRBJ2-3; abundance: -; d_gene: TRBD2
CDR3aa: CASSQSQNSKNIQYF; CDR3nt: TGTGCCAGCAGCCAATCACAGAATTCCAAAAACATTCAGTACTTC; v_gene: TRBV14; j_gene: TRBJ2-4; abundance: -; d_gene: -
CDR3aa: CSVEEASYEQYF; CDR3nt: TGCAGCGTTGAGGAGGCCTCCTACGAGCAGTACTTC; v_gene: TRBV29-1; j_gene: TRBJ2-7; abundance: -; d_gene: -
CDR3aa: CASTSSWDSPQFF; CDR3nt: TGTGCCAGTACCTCATCATGGGACAGTCCGCAGTTCTTC; v_gene: TRBV19; j_gene: TRBJ2-1; abundance: -; d_gene: TRBD1
CDR3aa: CASSQDQGGSGNTIYF; CDR3nt: TGTGCCAGCAGCCAAGATCAAGGGGGATCCGGAAACACCATATATTTT; v_gene: TRBV4-2; j_gene: TRBJ1-3; abundance: -; d_gene: -
CDR3aa: CASTRVGGARNEQYF; CDR3nt: TGTGCCAGCACCCGGGTCGGGGGGGCCCGGAACGAGCAGTACTTC; v_gene: TRBV3-1/TRBV3-2; j_gene: TRBJ2-7; abundance: -; d_gene: TRBD2
CDR3aa: CASSHREDQPQHF; CDR3nt: TGTGCCAGCAGCCACCGGGAGGATCAGCCCCAGCATTTT; v_gene: TRBV6-2/TRBV6-3; j_gene: TRBJ1-5; abundance: -; d_gene: -
CDR3aa: CAWSVGTHATNEKLFF; CDR3nt: TGTGCCTGGAGCGTTGGGACACATGCAACTAATGAAAAACTGTTTTTT; v_gene: TRBV30; j_gene: TRBJ1-4; abundance: -; d_gene: -
CDR3aa: CASSRGDTEAFF; CDR3nt: TGTGCCAGCTCACGGGGGGACACTGAAGCTTTCTTT; v_gene: TRBV27; j_gene: TRBJ1-1; abundance: -; d_gene: -
CDR3aa: CASRLPGQGARDEQYF; CDR3nt: TGTGCCAGCAGACTTCCTGGACAGGGGGCGCGTGACGAGCAGTACTTC; v_gene: TRBV5-4; j_gene: TRBJ2-7; abundance: once; d_gene: TRBD1
CDR3aa: CASSVGGDRGYGYTF; CDR3nt: TGTGCCAGCAGCGTAGGAGGGGACAGGGGGTATGGCTACACCTTC; v_gene: TRBV9; j_gene: TRBJ1-2; abundance: -; d_gene: TRBD1
CDR3aa: CASSRGAFSNYEQYF; CDR3nt: TGTGCCAGCAGCCGGGGGGCCTTTTCGAACTACGAGCAGTACTTC; v_gene: TRBV7-9; j_gene: TRBJ2-7; abundance: -; d_gene: -
CDR3aa: CASSYSAGRSYEQYF; CDR3nt: TGTGCCAGCAGTTACTCAGCGGGGAGGTCCTACGAGCAGTACTTC; v_gene: TRBV6-2/TRBV6-3; j_gene: TRBJ2-7; abundance: -; d_gene: TRBD2
CDR3aa: CSVDPGAGGYTF; CDR3nt: TGCAGCGTAGACCCAGGGGCAGGAGGCTACACCTTC; v_gene: TRBV29-1; j_gene: TRBJ1-2; abundance: -; d_gene: -
CDR3aa: CASSGRIQGGYGYTF; CDR3nt: TGTGCCAGCAGTGGACGTATCCAGGGTGGCTATGGCTACACCTTC; v_gene: TRBV6-6; j_gene: TRBJ1-2; abundance: -; d_gene: -
CDR3aa: CASSQGSRGPTAQFF; CDR3nt: TGCGCCAGCAGCCAAGGCTCGCGCGGTCCTACGGCGCAGTTCTTC; v_gene: TRBV4-3; j_gene: TRBJ2-1; abundance: -; d_gene: -
CDR3aa: CASSSERGNTDTQYF; CDR3nt: TGTGCCAGCAGTTCGGAGCGGGGGAACACAGATACGCAGTATTTT; v_gene: TRBV28; j_gene: TRBJ2-3; abundance: -; d_gene: TRBD2
CDR3aa: CASSPWDRDIEAFF; CDR3nt: TGTGCCAGCAGCCCGTGGGACAGGGACATTGAAGCTTTCTTT; v_gene: TRBV5-6; j_gene: TRBJ1-1; abundance: -; d_gene: TRBD1
CDR3aa: CASSLEGRANSPLHF; CDR3nt: TGTGCCAGCAGCTTAGAGGGCAGGGCTAATTCACCCCTCCACTTT; v_gene: TRBV7-2; j_gene: TRBJ1-6; abundance: -; d_gene: -
CDR3aa: CASSPLRGLYGYTF; CDR3nt: TGTGCCAGCAGTCCCCTCAGGGGTTTATATGGCTACACCTTC; v_gene: TRBV28; j_gene: TRBJ1-2; abundance: -; d_gene: -
CDR3aa: CASSQLTGQETQYF; CDR3nt: TGCGCCAGCAGCCAATTGACGGGGCAAGAGACCCAGTACTTC; v_gene: TRBV4-3; j_gene: TRBJ2-5; abundance: -; d_gene: -
CDR3aa: CASSSLVAGGFTDTQYF; CDR3nt: TGTGCCAGCAGCTCCCTCGTAGCGGGGGGCTTCACAGATACGCAGTATTTT; v_gene: TRBV11-2; j_gene: TRBJ2-3; abundance: -; d_gene: TRBD2
CDR3aa: CASSILGAYGYTF; CDR3nt: TGTGCCAGTAGTATTTTGGGGGCCTATGGCTACACCTTC; v_gene: TRBV19; j_gene: TRBJ1-2; abundance: -; d_gene: -
CDR3aa: CASSEAAPINRGGRYEQYF; CDR3nt: TGTGCCAGCAGTGAAGCGGCACCCATTAACCGGGGGGGCCGTTACGAGCAGTACTTC; v_gene: TRBV6-1; j_gene: TRBJ2-7; abundance: few; d_gene: TRBD2
CDR3aa: CASSQLTPNAGRYTF; CDR3nt: TGCGCCAGCAGCCAACTCACCCCCAACGCAGGGCGCTACACCTTC; v_gene: TRBV4-1; j_gene: TRBJ1-2; abundance: -; d_gene: -
CDR3aa: CASSSEAGPAGNTIYF; CDR3nt: TGCGCCAGCAGCTCAGAAGCGGGGCCTGCTGGAAACACCATATATTTT; v_gene: TRBV5-1; j_gene: TRBJ1-3; abundance: -; d_gene: -
CDR3aa: CASSLGAGVNYEQYF; CDR3nt: TGTGCCAGCAGCTTAGGAGCGGGAGTTAACTACGAGCAGTACTTC; v_gene: TRBV11-2; j_gene: TRBJ2-7; abundance: -; d_gene: TRBD2